The rows below give T cell receptor beta chains drawn from one sample of a study of vaccination and CD4 T cells after COVID-19. TCRdb passed the PCR reads through MiXCR, listing each CDR3 protein once. The profile shows about 5,600 distinct CDR3 sequences, less than 50% of them singletons. Antigens of these TCRs are unknown. The sequenced sample consisted of CD4+ T cells from blood, cultured in vitro. The receptors were gathered from a human donor who had recovered from COVID-19. Each CDR3 is given with its conserved first and last residue. D genes are given only for firm matches. Size values are once, few and many counts, or a class for expanded clones, and some rows have none.

j_call clone_size d_call cdr3_length v_call cdr3_aa cdr3_nt
TRBJ2-3 few TRBD2 16 TRBV20-1 CSARPLAESSTDTQYF TGCAGTGCTAGACCCCTAGCGGAATCTAGCACAGATACGCAGTATTTT
TRBJ2-7 few . 15 TRBV18 CASSQQEGSSYEQYF TGTGCCAGCTCACAGCAAGAGGGGAGCTCCTACGAGCAGTACTTC
TRBJ2-1 few TRBD2 15 TRBV6-1 CASSVAGLAGPEQFF TGTGCCAGCAGTGTTGCGGGACTAGCGGGACCCGAGCAGTTCTTC
TRBJ1-2 . . 14 TRBV6-5 CASSLQGGAYGYTF TGTGCCAGCAGTTTACAGGGCGGGGCTTATGGCTACACCTTC
TRBJ2-1 . TRBD2 16 TRBV27 CASSLRTSGSRGEQFF TGTGCCAGCAGTTTACGAACTAGCGGGTCCCGGGGTGAGCAGTTCTTC
TRBJ2-2 . . 15 TRBV12-3/TRBV12-4 CASSLAGDSTGELFF TGTGCCAGCAGTTTAGCGGGAGATAGCACCGGGGAGCTGTTTTTT
TRBJ1-1 . TRBD1 15 TRBV7-9 CASSLGPGQGPEAFF TGTGCCAGCAGCTTAGGGCCGGGACAGGGTCCTGAAGCTTTCTTT
TRBJ2-5 . TRBD2 15 TRBV11-3 CASSRDYWAQETQYF TGTGCCAGCAGCCGGGACTACTGGGCCCAAGAGACCCAGTACTTC
TRBJ2-7 . . 17 TRBV30 CAWSVLPGLRGRYEQYF TGTGCCTGGAGTGTTCTACCCGGCCTGAGGGGTCGTTACGAGCAGTACTTC
TRBJ2-1 . TRBD2 16 TRBV2 CASSTGTSGLYNEQFF TGTGCCAGCAGTACCGGGACTAGCGGCCTCTACAATGAGCAGTTCTTC
TRBJ1-1 few . 12 TRBV10-3 CAISGEGIEAFF TGTGCCATCAGTGGAGAAGGGATTGAAGCTTTCTTT
TRBJ1-2 . . 15 TRBV7-2 CASSLERGRDYGYTF TGTGCCAGCAGCTTAGAGAGGGGCAGGGACTATGGCTACACCTTC
TRBJ2-2 . . 15 TRBV12-3/TRBV12-4 CASTRTGRNTGELFF TGTGCCAGCACCCGAACCGGACGGAACACCGGGGAGCTGTTTTTT
TRBJ1-1 . TRBD1 13 TRBV20-1 CSATEGAETEAFF TGCAGTGCTACCGAGGGGGCGGAAACTGAAGCTTTCTTT
TRBJ1-2 . . 14 TRBV20-1 CSARDPEGTYGYTF TGCAGTGCTAGAGATCCCGAGGGGACCTATGGCTACACCTTC
TRBJ2-3 . . 12 TRBV10-1 CDRSAGADTQYF TGCGATAGATCAGCGGGCGCAGATACGCAGTATTTT
TRBJ2-6 . . 17 TRBV27 CASSLVVEGTGANVLTF TGTGCCAGCAGTTTAGTGGTAGAAGGCACCGGGGCCAACGTCCTGACTTTC
TRBJ2-7 . TRBD1 15 TRBV28 CASSLPRDRGYEQYF TGTGCCAGCAGTTTACCTCGGGACAGGGGGTACGAGCAGTACTTC
TRBJ1-2 few . 14 TRBV7-6 CASSPGSGVEGYTF TGTGCCAGCAGCCCCGGGTCAGGGGTCGAGGGCTACACCTTC
TRBJ1-2 few TRBD1 14 TRBV6-1 CASKFGQGIAGYTF TGTGCCAGCAAATTTGGACAGGGGATAGCTGGCTACACCTTC
TRBJ2-7 . TRBD1 17 TRBV12-3/TRBV12-4 CASSLTLLTGPTYEQYF TGTGCCAGCAGTTTGACTCTCCTGACAGGGCCTACCTACGAGCAGTACTTC
TRBJ2-2 hyperexpanded TRBD2 14 TRBV7-3 CASSDRLATGELFF TGTGCCAGCAGCGACAGACTAGCCACCGGGGAGCTGTTTTTT
TRBJ2-4 . . 12 TRBV20-1 CSAREFRDIQYF TGCAGTGCTAGAGAGTTTAGGGACATTCAGTACTTC
TRBJ1-1 . TRBD1 15 TRBV12-3/TRBV12-4 CASSPQQGADTEAFF TGTGCCAGCAGCCCACAGCAGGGGGCGGACACTGAAGCTTTCTTT
TRBJ1-1 few . 17 TRBV6-1 CASNSVRTANPNTEAFF TGTGCCAGCAACTCGGTGAGGACAGCGAATCCGAACACTGAAGCTTTCTTT
TRBJ1-5 medium-sized . 15 TRBV6-1 CASSPRGVGNQPQHF TGTGCCAGCAGTCCGAGGGGTGTTGGCAATCAGCCCCAGCATTTT
TRBJ1-2 few . 13 TRBV20-1 CSARDLPGYGYTF TGCAGTGCTAGAGATCTCCCGGGGTATGGCTACACCTTC
TRBJ1-1 . TRBD1 14 TRBV4-1 CASSHRQGHTEAFF TGCGCCAGCAGCCACCGACAGGGGCACACTGAAGCTTTCTTT
TRBJ1-2 . TRBD1 17 TRBV20-1 CSANRPGQGNRNYGYTF TGCAGTGCTAACCGACCGGGACAGGGGAATAGGAACTATGGCTACACCTTC
TRBJ2-5 . TRBD2 15 TRBV9 CASSVDAGDTETQYF TGTGCCAGCAGCGTAGACGCGGGAGACACAGAGACCCAGTACTTC
TRBJ1-5 . . 15 TRBV21-1 CASSTLPEANQPQHF TGTGCCAGCAGTACCTTGCCGGAAGCTAATCAGCCCCAGCATTTT
TRBJ1-3 . . 16 TRBV5-1 CASSLDPLKPGNTIYF TGCGCCAGCAGCTTGGACCCACTAAAACCTGGAAACACCATATATTTT
TRBJ2-5 . TRBD1 15 TRBV7-9 CASSPGQGGSETQYF TGTGCCAGCAGCCCAGGACAGGGGGGATCTGAGACCCAGTACTTC
TRBJ2-3 once . 15 TRBV11-2 CASSLVGGKGDTQYF TGTGCCAGCAGCTTAGTTGGTGGGAAAGGAGATACGCAGTATTTT
TRBJ2-1 . . 12 TRBV25-1 CASSVSSREQFF TGTGCCAGCAGTGTTTCCAGTAGAGAGCAGTTCTTC